The 2 T cell receptor beta chains below were found in one sample sequenced in a study of human CD4 T cells and Enterobacteriaceae. TCRdb's copy holds only in-frame clones and misses some; the assay was immunoSEQ multiplex PCR. Of 25,000 to 35,000 clones listed, about 82% are singletons. Memory CD4+ T cells were sorted as all CD4+ cells except CD45RA+CCR7+CD95- naive cells, over 95% pure. Input material: memory CD4+ T cells from blood. The receptor source for this set is a human donor in good health.

J is TRBJ1-4 and V is TRBV11-3; D gene unclear. The CDR3 loop spans 17 amino acids. Trimming removed 5 bases from V and 4 bases from J, with 20 bases in between. Germline V lookup: CDR1 SGHNT, CDR2 YENEEA. The CDR3 here is CASSVSTGRHLNEKLFF. The CDR3 bases are TGTGCCAGCAGCGTATCGACCGGCAGACATCTTAATGAAAAACTGTTTTTT.

Here the CDR3 reads CASSFNSGNAYEQYF. The DNA of the CDR3 is TGCGCCAGCAGCTTTAACAGCGGGAATGCCTACGAGCAGTACTTC. The chain combines TRBV5-1 with TRBJ2-7, with 7 bases aligning to TRBD2. CDR1 is SGHRS and CDR2 is YFSETQ in the germline V gene. V lost 2 bases to trimming and J lost 2 bases; unmatched junction nucleotides: 7. The CDR3 totals 15 residues.